This T cell receptor (beta chain) stems from a study of OX40 agonist ivuxolimab in advanced cancers. With 0 bases removed from V and 5 bases from J, the gap between germline ends came to 16 bases. The CDR3 length is 16 residues. Per the germline V gene, CDR1 is SGHAT and CDR2 is FQNNGV. Generated by immunoSEQ multiplex PCR, the TCRdb table keeps only in-frame clones and is missing some. Of 55,000 to 60,000 clones listed, 84% are singletons. This chain connects TRBV11-2 to TRBJ1-2; maybe TRBD1 (5 bases). The specimen was CD4+ or CD8+ T cells sorted from blood, collected in a trial of the OX40 agonist ivuxolimab. The source is an adult with an advanced solid tumor such as melanoma, head and neck, liver or kidney cancer. CDR3 amino acids: CASSLEFRGREYGYTF. The DNA for the CDR3 is TGTGCCAGCAGCTTAGAGTTTAGGGGCAGGGAATATGGCTACACCTTC.